Listed here are 29 T cell receptor beta chains from one sample, sequenced in a study of blood T cell repertoires in COVID-19. The assay was immunoSEQ multiplex PCR, and TCRdb's table has in-frame clones only and misses some. The table lists 75,000 to 100,000 clones, around 87% of them singletons, with approximately 8% in the top ten. The sequencing sample was made of peripheral blood. Source of these receptors: a human donor with acute or convalescent COVID-19. The donor label of this sample is uncertain.

The chain carries TRBV5-4 and TRBJ2-3, with 8 bases matching TRBD1. Germline assignment: CDR1 SGHNT and CDR2 YYREEE (reference sequence). CDR3 length: 15 amino acids. After removal of 4 bases from V and 2 bases from J, the junction contained 6 bases not matched to a gene. In DNA form, the CDR3 reads TGTGCCAGCAGCCCACCCCAGGGGGCCACAGATACGCAGTATTTT. Protein product: CASSPPQGATDTQYF. The full variable domain, with the rest looked up from reference TRBV5-4 and TRBJ2-3, is ETGVTQSPTHLIKTRGQQVTLRCSSQSGHNTVSWYQQALGQGPQFIFQYYREEENGRGNFPPRFSGLQFPNYSSELNVNALELDDSALYLCASSPPQGATDTQYFGPGTRLTVL.

The chain uses TRBV2 and TRBJ1-2; D is unclear. CDR1 and CDR2 from the germline V gene are SNHLY and FYNNEI. V lost 3 bases, J lost 5 bases, and 4 bases lay in between. This CDR3 has 11 residues. The chain's CDR3 is CASSDSYGYTF. The CDR3 DNA reads TGTGCCAGCAGTGACAGTTATGGCTACACCTTC.

CDR3 DNA: TGTGCCAGCAGCTCTGCGGGGGGGAACACTGAAGCTTTCTTT. Its protein product is CASSSAGGNTEAFF. This sequence joins TRBV7-9 and TRBJ1-1; D possibly corresponds to TRBD1 (5 bases). The germline gives CDR1 SEHNR, CDR2 FQNEAQ (reference sequence). V was cut by 4 bases and J by 1 base, with 10 bases left in between. The CDR3 consists of 14 residues. The full variable domain, completed using reference TRBV7-9 and TRBJ1-1, is DTGVSQNPRHKITKRGQNVTFRCDPISEHNRLYWYRQTLGQGPEFLTYFQNEAQLEKSRLLSDRFSAERPKGSFSTLEIQRTEQGDSAMYLCASSSAGGNTEAFFGQGTRLTVV.

The rearrangement joins TRBV18 to TRBJ1-5; TRBD1 is a possible D gene (6 bases). Germline V gene lookup returns CDR1 KGHSH and CDR2 LQKENI. The CDR3 extends over 16 amino acids. Trimming stripped 1 base from V and 2 bases from J, with 12 bases between. In DNA form, the CDR3 reads TGTGCCAGCTCACCACAAGGGGGGGGCGGCAATCAGCCCCAGCATTTT. Its protein product is CASSPQGGGGNQPQHF.

This chain connects TRBV14 to TRBJ2-3; no clear D gene. Germline CDR1 and CDR2: SGHDN and FVKESK. The length of the CDR3 is 13 residues. V was shortened by 2 bases and J by 6 bases, with 9 bases between the two germline ends. CDR3 residues: CASSQFLPDTQYF. The CDR3 nucleotides read TGTGCCAGCAGCCAATTCCTACCGGATACGCAGTATTTT.

The genes are TRBV5-1 and TRBJ2-5; the match to TRBD2 covers 16 bases. This CDR3 has 17 amino acids. Germline assignment: CDR1 SGHRS and CDR2 YFSETQ. The trim removed 2 bases at V and 5 bases at J, leaving 6 bases unmatched. CDR3 in DNA: TGCGCCAGCAGCTTTGGGACTAGCGGGGGGGCTGGCGAGACCCAGTACTTC. This sequence encodes CASSFGTSGGAGETQYF.

A remark on this clone: The sample holds other DNA sequences that translate to the same CDR3. The chain joins TRBV6-5 to TRBJ2-7; weak D call: TRBD2 (5 bases). Germline CDR1 is MNHEY and CDR2 is SVGAGI. CDR3 size: 13 residues. With 4 bases removed from V and 2 bases from J, the gap between germline ends came to 9 bases. CDR3 region: CASSWTGTYEQYF. CDR3 DNA sequence: TGTGCCAGCAGTTGGACCGGGACCTACGAGCAGTACTTC.

The chain uses TRBV11-2 and TRBJ2-7; possible D gene TRBD1, 5 bases. Germline CDR1 reads SGHAT; CDR2 reads FQNNGV. This CDR3 is 15 amino acids long. V gave up 1 base and J gave up 3 bases, with 13 bases separating them. The CDR3 bases are TGTGCCAGCAGCTTAGGATCCAGGGCTCTCTACGAGCAGTACTTC. It yields the protein CASSLGSRALYEQYF. Using reference TRBV11-2 and TRBJ2-7 for the parts outside the CDR3, the full variable domain is EAGVAQSPRYKIIEKRQSVAFWCNPISGHATLYWYQQILGQGPKLLIQFQNNGVVDDSQLPKDRFSAERLKGVDSTLKIQPAKLEDSAVYLCASSLGSRALYEQYFGPGTRLTVT.

J is TRBJ1-4 and V is TRBV3-1 (or the pseudogene TRBV3-2); D is possibly TRBD1 (6 bases). CDR1 LGHDT and CDR2 YNNKEL come from the germline V gene (reference sequence). V lost 3 bases to trimming and J lost 12 bases, with 14 bases between them. The CDR3 is made up of 13 amino acids. The CDR3 loop reads CASSQGGAAELFF. The CDR3 DNA reads TGTGCCAGCAGCCAGGGGGGGGCGGCTGAACTGTTTTTT.

The gene calls are TRBV4-1 and TRBJ1-2, with D possibly TRBD1 on 5 matching bases. Germline values: CDR1 MGHRA, CDR2 YSYEKL. This CDR3 region has 14 residues. Trimming took off 2 bases at V and 1 base at J, with 8 bases between the two ends. The CDR3 coding sequence is TGCGCCAGCAGCCAACCACAGGATAACTATGGCTACACCTTC. It is translated as CASSQPQDNYGYTF.

In its sample, this clone was seen once. This chain connects TRBV3-1 (or the pseudogene TRBV3-2) to TRBJ1-5; D is unresolved. The CDR3 runs 12 residues. CDR1 and CDR2 (germline): LGHDT, YNNKEL (reference sequence). V dropped 5 bases and J dropped 4 bases, with 6 bases sitting between them. DNA of the CDR3: TGTGCCAGCAGCGCTCTAAATCAGCCCCAGCATTTT. Translating it yields CASSALNQPQHF.

The V and J genes are TRBV7-3 and TRBJ1-1, with D possibly matching TRBD1 (5 bases). The CDR3 runs 14 residues. V was trimmed by 5 bases and J by 0 bases, leaving 10 bases between them. Germline CDR1 and CDR2: SGHTA and FQGTGA. The CDR3 reads CASSTGSLNTEAFF. CDR3 DNA: TGTGCCAGCAGCACAGGCTCACTGAACACTGAAGCTTTCTTT.

J is TRBJ2-3 and V is TRBV24-1; 14 nucleotides agree with TRBD2. Trimming at V came to 4 bases and at J to 0 bases, leaving 11 bases not matched to a gene. Per the germline V gene, CDR1 is KGHDR and CDR2 is SFDVKD. The CDR3 length is 20 residues. CDR3 bases: TGTGCCACCAGTGACTGGGAGTGGACTAGCGGGGGGCCCAGCACAGATACGCAGTATTTT. Translating gives CATSDWEWTSGGPSTDTQYF.

This clone was seen only a few times. The chain is built from TRBV14 and TRBJ2-2; 7 nucleotides align to TRBD2. This CDR3 has 16 amino acids. The germline gives CDR1 SGHDN, CDR2 FVKESK. The V and J ends lost 4 bases and 1 base, in that order; junction bases with no gene match: 6. Written as DNA, the CDR3 is TGTGCCAGCAGCCTCCTAGCGGTGGGGAACACCGGGGAGCTGTTTTTT. Its protein is CASSLLAVGNTGELFF. The whole variable domain, filled in from reference TRBV14 and TRBJ2-2, reads EAGVTQFPSHSVIEKGQTVTLRCDPISGHDNLYWYRRVMGKEIKFLLHFVKESKQDESGMPNNRFLAERTGGTYSTLKVQPAELEDSGVYFCASSLLAVGNTGELFFGEGSRLTVL.

The chain carries TRBV7-9 and TRBJ2-7, with 7 bases fitting TRBD1. J lost 12 bases, V lost 5 bases, and 16 bases had no gene match. CDR1 is SEHNR, CDR2 FQNEAQ, per germline (reference sequence). The CDR3 has 14 residues. The CDR3 DNA reads as TGTGCCAGCAGCAACCGGGACAGCCTCCTTAGGCTGTACTTC. It encodes CASSNRDSLLRLYF.

The chain carries TRBV3-1 (or the pseudogene TRBV3-2) and TRBJ1-4; D remains ambiguous. Per the germline V gene, CDR1 is LGHDT and CDR2 is YNNKEL (reference sequence). This CDR3 spans 15 amino acids. V lost 0 bases, J lost 5 bases, and 10 bases lay in between. CDR3 bases: TGTGCCAGCAGCCAAGATCCGCGGGCCAATGAAAAACTGTTTTTT. Protein: CASSQDPRANEKLFF.

The chain employs TRBV11-2 and TRBJ2-7; TRBD1 is a possible D gene (6 bases). V dropped 0 bases and J dropped 3 bases, with 21 bases sitting between them. CDR1 is SGHAT and CDR2 is FQNNGV in the germline V gene. The CDR3 spans 18 residues. The CDR3 DNA follows: TGTGCCAGCAGCTTAGATACGTTTAGGTGGGACACTAACTACGAGCAGTACTTC. Residues: CASSLDTFRWDTNYEQYF.

The rearrangement joins TRBV9 to TRBJ1-5; D gene unclear. Germline lookup yields CDR1 SGDLS and CDR2 YYNGEE. V was cut by 3 bases and J by 6 bases, with 16 bases left in between. CDR3 length equals 15 residues. The CDR3 DNA reads TGTGCCAGCAGCGCGGGAGGTGGCAGGCGTCAGCCCCAGCATTTT. It specifies CASSAGGGRRQPQHF.

The chain recombines TRBV27 with TRBJ1-2; 7 positions agree with TRBD1. The J segment lost 3 bases and the V segment lost 7 bases, leaving 5 bases of the junction unmatched. CDR3 length equals 13 residues. Germline CDR1 MNHEY, CDR2 SMNVEV (reference sequence). The CDR3 nucleotides are TGTGCCAGCAAACATACAGGGGACTATGGCTACACCTTC. Its protein is CASKHTGDYGYTF.

This clone was detected only a few times. The chain couples TRBV6-4 to TRBJ2-1, with TRBD2 identical over 10 bases. The junction had 8 bases not matched to a gene; V was cut back by 2 bases and J by 10 bases. This CDR3 is 15 amino acids long. Germline CDR1 and CDR2: MRHNA and SNTAGT. The chain's CDR3 is CASSDKAGGPEEQFF. For the CDR3, the DNA is TGTGCCAGCAGTGACAAAGCGGGGGGGCCGGAGGAGCAGTTCTTC.

V is TRBV6-5 and J is TRBJ2-7; weak D call: TRBD2 (5 bases). The CDR3 has 13 residues. V was pared by 10 bases and J by 4 bases, with 17 bases between. CDR1 and CDR2 from the germline V gene are MNHEY and SVGAGI. The CDR3 reads CATRELVVYEQYF. CDR3 coding DNA: TGTGCCACGAGGGAACTAGTGGTTTACGAGCAGTACTTC.

The CDR3 loop reads CASSFQGSPLHF. The CDR3 bases are TGTGCCAGCAGTTTCCAGGGTTCACCCCTCCACTTT. The chain recombines TRBV27 with TRBJ1-6; D is perhaps TRBD1 (5 bases). Germline CDR1 and CDR2: MNHEY and SMNVEV (reference sequence). With 3 bases removed from V and 9 bases from J, the gap between germline ends came to 6 bases. The CDR3 covers 12 residues.

The V call is TRBV18, the J call TRBJ2-3; D unclear. Germline values: CDR1 KGHSH, CDR2 LQKENI. The CDR3 sequence is 15 residues long. V lost 6 bases and J lost 3, with 16 bases in between. The CDR3 here is CASSPSLTATDTQYF. The CDR3 nucleotides are TGTGCCAGCTCGCCCTCCCTCACTGCGACAGATACGCAGTATTTT.

The V call is TRBV28, the J call TRBJ1-4; D is unresolved. V was cut by 2 bases and J by 2 bases, with 6 bases left in between. This CDR3 region has 14 residues. CDR1 is MDHEN and CDR2 is SYDVKM in the germline V gene. This CDR3 reads CASSLRRTNEKLFF. CDR3 coding DNA: TGTGCCAGCAGTTTACGGAGGACTAATGAAAAACTGTTTTTT.

The V gene is TRBV5-1, the J gene TRBJ1-2; 7 positions agree with TRBD1. Per the germline V gene, CDR1 is SGHRS and CDR2 is YFSETQ. The CDR3 is 13 amino acids. V gave up 6 bases and J gave up 3 bases; unmatched junction bases: 5. CDR3 in amino acids: CASTRTGDYGYTF. DNA for the CDR3: TGCGCCAGCACCCGAACAGGGGACTATGGCTACACCTTC.

The chain couples TRBV5-1 to TRBJ2-7, with 11 bases fitting TRBD2. Germline loops: CDR1 SGHRS, CDR2 YFSETQ. This CDR3 contains 15 residues. Trimming removed 2 bases from V and 1 base from J; junction bases left unmatched: 2. The CDR3 region has the DNA TGCGCCAGCAGCTTTACTAGCGGGAGTTCCTACGAGCAGTACTTC. Its translation: CASSFTSGSSYEQYF.

J is TRBJ2-5 and V is TRBV24-1, with D perhaps matching TRBD2 (7 bases). V was trimmed by 3 bases and J by 4 bases, leaving 20 bases between them. This CDR3 is built from 17 residues. The germline CDR1 and CDR2 sequences are KGHDR and SFDVKD. The CDR3 bases are TGTGCCACCAGTGATAGGGGAACAGGGAGGGGAGGAGAGACCCAGTACTTC. It encodes CATSDRGTGRGGETQYF.

The chain is built from TRBV6-5 and TRBJ1-1; 11 bases match TRBD1. Per the germline V gene, CDR1 is MNHEY and CDR2 is SVGAGI. V was pared by 7 bases and J by 6 bases, with 7 bases of the junction left unmatched. This CDR3 is built from 14 residues. The CDR3 here is CASTRTGGAAEAFF. The CDR3 DNA reads as TGTGCCAGCACCCGGACAGGGGGCGCGGCTGAAGCTTTCTTT.

The chain joins TRBV6-2 or TRBV6-3 to TRBJ2-2, with D perhaps TRBD1 (6 bases). Trimming pared 5 bases from V and 1 base from J, leaving 11 bases between. The CDR3 length is 15 residues. In germline, CDR1 is MNHEY, CDR2 SVGEGT. The CDR3 region has the DNA TGTGCCAGCAGTCGACAGGAGGTGAACACCGGGGAGCTGTTTTTT. As protein: CASSRQEVNTGELFF.